Below are 29 T cell receptor beta chains sequenced from a single sample in a study of blood T cell repertoires in COVID-19. Assay used: immunoSEQ multiplex PCR; TCRdb lists only in-frame clones, some missing. This table has about 240,000 clones, roughly 87% appearing once. The sample consisted of peripheral blood. Receptors were obtained from a man in his sixties who had recovered from COVID-19.

This clone was detected once. The chain employs TRBV6-4 and TRBJ1-5; 9 positions agree with TRBD1. Unmatched junction bases numbered 9, after V lost 3 bases and J lost 3 bases. Germline V lookup: CDR1 MRHNA, CDR2 SNTAGT. This CDR3 has 17 amino acids. The DNA for the CDR3 is TGTGCCAGCAGTGAGCACAGGGGGCGCGGGCCCAATCAGCCCCAGCATTTT. Its protein product is CASSEHRGRGPNQPQHF.

The chain couples TRBV19 to TRBJ1-6; 7 nucleotides line up with TRBD1. With V trimmed by 4 bases and J by 9 bases, 9 bases remained unmatched. The V gene's germline CDR1 is LNHDA and CDR2 SQIVND (reference sequence). The CDR3 extends over 15 amino acids. This chain's CDR3 is CASSTRTGRGSPLHF. CDR3 DNA sequence: TGTGCCAGTAGTACCAGGACAGGCCGCGGTTCACCCCTCCACTTT.

CDR3 residues: CASSGGRVHEQYF. CDR3 bases: TGTGCCAGCAGCGGGGGCAGGGTCCACGAGCAGTACTTC. V usage is TRBV7-9 and J usage is TRBJ2-7; D might be TRBD1 (6 bases). CDR3 length equals 13 residues. V dropped 5 bases and J dropped 5 bases, with 13 bases sitting between them. Looked up from germline, CDR1 is SEHNR and CDR2 is FQNEAQ (reference sequence).

The chain carries TRBV6-6 and TRBJ2-7; 9 positions agree with TRBD1. The CDR3 extends over 15 amino acids. The junction had 7 bases not matched to a gene; V was cut back by 5 bases and J by 2 bases. Per germline, CDR1 MNHNY and CDR2 SVGAGI (reference sequence). CDR3 DNA sequence: TGTGCCAGCAGTCCGGGACAGGGTATGACCTACGAGCAGTACGTC. Its protein product is CASSPGQGMTYEQYV.

This rearrangement joins TRBV14 to TRBJ1-4; TRBD1 matches 7 bases. The germline CDR1 and CDR2 sequences are SGHDN and FVKESK. V trimming: 1 base; J trimming: 1 base; junction bases outside the gene matches: 9. The CDR3 runs to 18 residues. CDR3 in DNA: TGTGCCAGCAGCCAAGGACGTACCCGGGACAGAACTAATGAAAAACTGTTTTTT. It yields the protein CASSQGRTRDRTNEKLFF.

The CDR3 DNA reads as TGTGCCATCAGGGGGGACAGGAACAGCTACGAGCAGTACTTC. Amino acid sequence: CAIRGDRNSYEQYF. The chain couples TRBV10-3 to TRBJ2-7, with 8 nucleotides matching TRBD1. CDR3 size: 14 residues. V dropped 6 bases and J dropped 3; count of bases not matched to a gene: 7. Germline V lookup: CDR1 ENHRY, CDR2 SYGVKD.

This clone was observed a single time. The V call is TRBV19, the J call TRBJ2-1; 7 bases match TRBD1. Germline V CDR1 and CDR2: LNHDA, SQIVND (reference sequence). The CDR3 covers 14 residues. Unmatched junction bases numbered 4, after V lost 7 bases and J lost 1 base. CDR3 sequence: CASTLTGSYNEQFF. CDR3 coding DNA: TGTGCCAGTACCTTGACAGGGTCCTACAATGAGCAGTTCTTC.

J is TRBJ2-5 and V is TRBV7-2; 8 nucleotides line up with TRBD1. CDR3 length: 15 residues. Germline V gene lookup returns CDR1 SGHTA and CDR2 FQGNSA. Trimming took 4 bases from V and 1 from J; bases not matched to a gene: 5. The CDR3, as DNA: TGTGCCAGCAGCTGGAGGACAGGGCCCCAAGAGACCCAGTACTTC. Its protein is CASSWRTGPQETQYF.

The CDR3 is CPRIRRGYPPHEQYF. The CDR3 DNA follows: TGTCCGAGGATTCGGCGCGGCTACCCCCCCCACGAGCAGTACTTC. The V call is TRBV4-2, the J call TRBJ2-7; D unresolved. The CDR3 spans 15 residues. Germline V gene lookup returns CDR1 LGHNA and CDR2 YNFKEQ.

This chain connects TRBV14 to TRBJ2-7, with TRBD2 matching 12 bases. There are 16 residues in the CDR3. The germline V gene has CDR1 SGHDN and CDR2 FVKESK. V dropped 1 base and J dropped 3; count of bases not matched to a gene: 4. The CDR3 protein is CASSQVTTSGGYEQYF. In nucleotides, the CDR3 is TGTGCCAGCAGCCAAGTTACGACTAGCGGGGGCTACGAGCAGTACTTC.

The chain carries TRBV11-2 and TRBJ1-2; 10 positions agree with TRBD1. J was trimmed by 4 bases and V by 4 bases; bases with no gene match: 9. The CDR3 extends over 16 amino acids. From germline, CDR1 is SGHAT and CDR2 FQNNGV. The CDR3 nucleotides read TGTGCCAGCAGCTCCCTAGACAGGGGGCAGCGCTATGGCTACACCTTC. Translation: CASSSLDRGQRYGYTF.

The chain employs TRBV15 and TRBJ2-3, with a weak D call TRBD2 (6 bases). CDR3 length: 14 amino acids. Trimming left V 5 bases short and J 6 bases short, with 15 bases between. Germline assignment: CDR1 LNHNV and CDR2 YYDKDF (reference sequence). The CDR3 nucleotides read TGTGCCACCAGCGTAGCGGCGACGGCGGATACGCAGTATTTT. Protein product: CATSVAATADTQYF. Full variable domain (outside the CDR3, taken from reference TRBV15 and TRBJ2-3): DAMVIQNPRYQVTQFGKPVTLSCSQTLNHNVMYWYQQKSSQAPKLLFHYYDKDFNNEADTPDNFQSRRPNTSFCFLDIRSPGLGDTAMYLCATSVAATADTQYFGPGTRLTVL.

This clone was detected only once. This sequence joins TRBV11-2 and TRBJ1-2; 7 bases map to TRBD1. This CDR3 region has 16 residues. Germline lookup yields CDR1 SGHAT and CDR2 FQNNGV. Trimming cost V 2 bases and J 4 bases; bases outside gene matches: 10. CDR3 amino acids: CASSLNYRGLRYGYTF. The CDR3 DNA sequence: TGTGCCAGCAGCTTAAACTACAGGGGCCTCCGCTATGGCTACACCTTC.

A single count supports this clone. The chain employs TRBV2 and TRBJ2-3; 7 bases fit TRBD1. V shed 5 bases and J 4 bases; nucleotides not matched to a gene: 6. The CDR3 is 14 residues long. CDR1 and CDR2 (germline): SNHLY, FYNNEI. CDR3 sequence: CASSNHRGADTQYF. CDR3 nucleotides: TGTGCCAGCAGTAACCACAGGGGTGCAGATACGCAGTATTTT.

The chain recombines TRBV5-1 with TRBJ1-2; D is undetermined. The CDR3 is 15 residues long. Trimming pared 4 bases from V and 4 bases from J, leaving 17 bases between. The germline V gene has CDR1 SGHRS and CDR2 YFSETQ. Here the CDR3 reads CASSEGGRALYGYTF. The DNA for the CDR3 is TGCGCCAGCAGCGAGGGCGGTCGGGCCCTCTATGGCTACACCTTC. Complete variable domain (other parts from reference TRBV5-1 and TRBJ1-2): KAGVTQTPRYLIKTRGQQVTLSCSPISGHRSVSWYQQTPGQGLQFLFEYFSETQRNKGNFPGRFSGRQFSNSRSEMNVSTLELGDSALYLCASSEGGRALYGYTFGSGTRLTVV.

This clone showed up just once. V usage is TRBV5-1 and J usage is TRBJ2-7; D is unresolved. V lost 9 bases to trimming and J lost 4 bases, with 14 bases between them. In germline, CDR1 is SGHRS, CDR2 YFSETQ. This CDR3 spans 12 amino acids. The CDR3, as DNA: TGCGCCAACGCAGATTTCCCTTACGAGCAGTACGTC. It yields the protein CANADFPYEQYV.

This chain connects TRBV3-1 (or the pseudogene TRBV3-2) to TRBJ1-6, with unresolved D. Germline V gives CDR1 LGHDT, CDR2 YNNKEL (reference sequence). V dropped 6 bases and J dropped 7 bases, with 10 bases sitting between them. This CDR3 region has 13 residues. For the CDR3, the DNA is TGTGCCAGCAGGAGACAACGGAATTCACCCCTCCACTTT. It encodes CASRRQRNSPLHF.

In this sample, this clone turned up once. The gene calls are TRBV5-1 and TRBJ2-1, with 13 positions matching TRBD2. CDR1 and CDR2 (germline): SGHRS, YFSETQ. CDR3 length equals 19 residues. V gave up 4 bases and J gave up 0 bases; unmatched junction bases: 10. The CDR3 protein is CASSRLAGGPSSSYNEQFF. As DNA, the CDR3 is TGCGCCAGCAGCCGACTAGCGGGGGGACCTTCGAGCTCCTACAATGAGCAGTTCTTC.

J is TRBJ1-6 and V is TRBV19; a possible D gene is TRBD1 (5 bases). Trimming removed 3 bases from V and 11 bases from J, with 11 bases in between. Germline-derived CDR1 and CDR2 are LNHDA and SQIVND (reference sequence). The CDR3 runs 13 residues. CDR3 amino acids: CASSIAGIAPLHF. DNA of the CDR3: TGTGCCAGTAGTATTGCAGGGATAGCACCCCTCCACTTT.

The chain recombines TRBV4-1 with TRBJ2-7, with 8 bases lining up with TRBD1. The CDR3 length is 14 residues. In germline, CDR1 is MGHRA, CDR2 YSYEKL. V shed 1 base, J shed 4 bases, and the junction held 3 bases outside the gene matches. In nucleotides, the CDR3 is TGCGCCAGCAGCCAAGGGACAGGGCTTTACGAGCAGTACTTC. This codes for CASSQGTGLYEQYF.

The chain uses TRBV4-1 and TRBJ2-7; tentative D call: TRBD2 (5 bases). The CDR3 sequence is 16 residues long. Trimming removed 3 bases at V and 2 bases at J, with 17 bases between. From germline, CDR1 is MGHRA and CDR2 YSYEKL. The CDR3 region has the DNA TGCGCCAGCAGCCATCCCTTCCCGGGGTCGGCCTACGAGCAGTACTTC. Protein: CASSHPFPGSAYEQYF.

The chain couples TRBV5-5 to TRBJ1-6, with a weak D call TRBD1 (6 bases). V was cut by 0 bases and J by 0 bases, with 19 bases left in between. Germline V gene sequence: CDR1 SGHKS, CDR2 YYEKEE (reference sequence). This CDR3 has 20 amino acids. The CDR3: CASSLETGRDTSSYNSPLHF. CDR3 nucleotide sequence: TGTGCCAGCAGCTTGGAAACGGGTCGGGACACGAGCTCCTATAATTCACCCCTCCACTTT.

This clone was detected once. The V and J genes are TRBV9 and TRBJ2-2; 10 bases line up with TRBD1. The CDR3 is 15 amino acids. J gave up 3 bases and V 4 bases, and 3 bases lay outside the gene matches. Germline loops: CDR1 SGDLS, CDR2 YYNGEE. Written as DNA, the CDR3 is TGTGCCAGCAGCATGACAGGGGGCGACACCGGGGAGCTGTTTTTT. It is translated as CASSMTGGDTGELFF.

A single count supports this clone. V gene TRBV2 combines with J gene TRBJ2-4, with D perhaps matching TRBD2 (5 bases). Trimming stripped 4 bases from V and 4 bases from J, with 8 bases between. CDR3 length equals 13 residues. From germline, CDR1 is SNHLY and CDR2 FYNNEI. CDR3 sequence reads: CASSVSGKNIQYF. The CDR3 coding sequence is TGTGCCAGCAGTGTCTCGGGAAAAAACATTCAGTACTTC. Full variable domain (outside the CDR3, taken from reference TRBV2 and TRBJ2-4): EPEVTQTPSHQVTQMGQEVILRCVPISNHLYFYWYRQILGQKVEFLVSFYNNEISEKSEIFDDQFSVERPDGSNFTLKIRSTKLEDSAMYFCASSVSGKNIQYFGAGTRLSVL.

V and J are TRBV6-6 and TRBJ1-1; TRBD1 might be the D (6 bases). This CDR3 is built from 14 residues. The V end was cut by 7 bases, the J end by 6 bases, with 18 bases between. Looked up from germline, CDR1 is MNHNY and CDR2 is SVGAGI (reference sequence). The CDR3 here is CASIQGLDRAEAFF. DNA for the CDR3: TGTGCCAGCATACAGGGTCTCGATCGGGCTGAAGCTTTCTTT.

The CDR3 protein is CASSLTGNSYNEQFF. CDR3 DNA sequence: TGTGCCAGCAGCTTGACGGGGAACTCCTACAATGAGCAGTTCTTC. The rearrangement uses TRBV5-4 and TRBJ2-1; perhaps TRBD2 as D (5 bases). Germline V lookup: CDR1 SGHNT, CDR2 YYREEE (reference sequence). The germline V and J ends were trimmed by 1 base and 0 bases, with 8 bases remaining between them. The CDR3 contains 15 residues.

V gene TRBV11-3 combines with J gene TRBJ1-1; D call uncertain. CDR1 is SGHNT, CDR2 YENEEA, per germline. V lost 4 bases, J lost 8 bases, and 8 bases lay in between. This CDR3 contains 11 residues. CDR3 in amino acids: CASSSGREAFF. DNA for the CDR3: TGTGCCAGCAGCTCAGGCAGGGAAGCTTTCTTT.

The DNA of the CDR3 is TGCGCCAGCAGCCTACCGACCGGGAAGGGGGGGCTTTACACCGGGGAGCTGTTTTTT. Protein product: CASSLPTGKGGLYTGELFF. V gene TRBV5-1 combines with J gene TRBJ2-2; a weak D match, TRBD2 (7 bases). The germline V and J ends were trimmed by 4 bases and 3 bases, with 25 bases remaining between them. The length of the CDR3 is 19 residues. CDR1 is SGHRS and CDR2 is YFSETQ in the germline V gene.

The J gene is TRBJ2-7, the V gene TRBV25-1, with 9 bases that match TRBD1. The CDR3 runs 18 residues. CDR1 and CDR2 (germline): MGHDK, SYGVNS. Germline trimming cut 4 bases from V and 3 bases from J; bases unmatched to any gene: 16. The CDR3 sequence: CASSGFWDRDNLNYEQYF. DNA for the CDR3: TGTGCCAGCAGTGGGTTTTGGGACAGGGATAATTTGAACTACGAGCAGTACTTC.